This T cell receptor (beta chain) appears in the sequencing data of a study of blood T cell repertoires in COVID-19. Study in general: Samples came from the United States, Italy and Spain, spanning acute and convalescent COVID-19.

This clone was seen just once. Libraries were prepared by immunoSEQ multiplex PCR; TCRdb keeps only in-frame clonotypes and omits some of them. The sample shows roughly 230,000 clones, roughly 84% of them seen only once. Germline V gene lookup returns CDR1 MNHEY and CDR2 SVGAGI. CDR3 length equals 14 residues. V gave up 4 bases and J gave up 4 bases, with 11 bases separating them. The receptor comes from a woman aged 45-59 years with acute or convalescent COVID-19. The source material was peripheral blood. J is TRBJ1-5 and V is TRBV6-5, with no clear D. CDR3 in DNA: TGTGCCAGCAGTTCAACGGGAGTTAATCAGCCCCAGCATTTT. Translation gives CASSSTGVNQPQHF.